Shown below are 13 T cell receptor beta chains from a single sample sequenced in a study of vaccination and CD4 T cells after COVID-19. Noted treatment: approximately nine-day PBMC culture with coronavirus spike peptide pools or control peptides (ViraFEST assay). An Oncomine TCR Beta short-read assay was used to sequence the DNA from cultured CD4+ T cells. TCRdb fed the PCR reads into MiXCR, producing one record per CDR3 protein. The sample contains some 10,000 distinct CDR3 sequences, approximately 60% of which appear only once. Their target antigens are unknown. The sequenced sample was CD4+ T cells from blood, cultured in vitro. The source of these receptors is a human donor who had recovered from COVID-19.

Comments on this clonotype: An end of the junction does not agree with germline; a read error may underlie this. The chain carries TRBV7-7 and TRBJ2-5, with 7 positions matching TRBD1. Germline V gene sequence: CDR1 SSHAT, CDR2 FNYEAQ (reference sequence). The CDR3 is 13 amino acids. The CDR3 sequence is CASSLQGQETQYF. Here the CDR3 DNA reads TGTGCTAGCAGCTTACAGGGGCAAGAGACCCAGTACTTC.

V is TRBV20-1 and J is TRBJ1-1; D may be TRBD1 (5 bases). Trimming stripped 5 bases from V and 4 bases from J, with 8 bases between. From germline, CDR1 is DFQATT and CDR2 SNEGSKA (reference sequence). There are 11 residues in the CDR3. The CDR3 sequence is CSAFGGTEAFF. The CDR3 nucleotides are TGCAGTGCTTTCGGGGGCACTGAAGCTTTCTTT.

The chain employs TRBV6-1 and TRBJ1-1; D gene uncertain. Germline V CDR1 and CDR2: MNHNS, SASEGT. The CDR3 extends over 14 amino acids. The V end lost 2 bases, the J end lost 1 base, and 8 bases lay between the germline ends. The CDR3 region has the DNA TGTGCCAGCAGTGAATGGGGAACGAACACTGAAGCTTTCTTT. Translated: CASSEWGTNTEAFF.

This chain connects TRBV18 to TRBJ1-1; D is possibly TRBD1 (6 bases). Germline V lookup: CDR1 KGHSH, CDR2 LQKENI. Trimming removed 2 bases at V and 5 bases at J, with 15 bases between. CDR3 length: 15 residues. CDR3 sequence (DNA): TGTGCCAGCTCACCAGAAACAGGGAGAGGGACTGAAGCTTTCTTT. This encodes CASSPETGRGTEAFF.

In this sample, this clonotype turned up a few times. V usage is TRBV27 and J usage is TRBJ2-2; 8 bases map to TRBD2. The CDR3 is 14 residues long. Germline loops: CDR1 MNHEY, CDR2 SMNVEV (reference sequence). J lost 4 bases, V lost 5 bases, and 3 bases had no gene match. The CDR3 here is CASSREGGTGELFF. The CDR3 DNA sequence: TGTGCCAGCAGTCGGGAGGGTGGCACCGGGGAGCTGTTTTTT.

This sequence joins TRBV12-5 and TRBJ1-6; D unclear. The CDR3 totals 11 residues. The germline V gene encodes CDR1 LGHNT and CDR2 FRNRAP. Trimming pared 3 bases from V and 10 bases from J, leaving 4 bases between. In DNA, the CDR3 is TGTGCTAGTGGTTTCGACTCACCCCTCCACTTT. Translated, it gives CASGFDSPLHF.

The V call is TRBV5-1, the J call TRBJ1-1; 8 nucleotides agree with TRBD1. V gave up 4 bases and J gave up 1 base; unmatched junction bases: 6. The CDR3 totals 15 residues. The V gene's germline CDR1 is SGHRS and CDR2 YFSETQ. The CDR3 DNA is TGCGCCAGCAGCCGAGGGGACAGGCCGAACACTGAAGCTTTCTTT. Translation gives CASSRGDRPNTEAFF.

This chain uses TRBV7-2 with TRBJ1-2; possibly TRBD1 for D (6 bases). Trimming took 3 bases from V and 1 from J, leaving 9 bases between them. The CDR3 runs to 14 residues. The germline V gene has CDR1 SGHTA and CDR2 FQGNSA. The CDR3 region is CASSLGRGNYGYTF. CDR3 DNA sequence: TGTGCCAGCAGCTTGGGCAGGGGTAACTATGGCTACACCTTC.

This clonotype was seen a handful of times. The chain combines TRBV20-1 with TRBJ1-5; 7 bases align to TRBD1. The CDR3 is made up of 13 amino acids. Looked up from germline, CDR1 is DFQATT and CDR2 is SNEGSKA (reference sequence). Trimming cost V 5 bases and J 9 bases; bases outside gene matches: 10. CDR3 nucleotide sequence: TGCAGTGCTGCACAGGGGATCGGGCGGCCCCAGCATTTT. Translated: CSAAQGIGRPQHF.

Only a few counts were recorded for this clonotype. The chain uses TRBV7-2 and TRBJ1-5; unclear D gene. CDR1 is SGHTA, CDR2 FQGNSA, per germline. The CDR3 has 14 amino acids. V was cut by 1 base and J by 6 bases, with 10 bases left in between. The CDR3 loop reads CASSLERLGQPQHF. CDR3 sequence (DNA): TGTGCCAGCAGCTTAGAGCGATTAGGTCAGCCCCAGCATTTT.

The genes are TRBV20-1 and TRBJ2-7, with TRBD2 matching over 11 bases. This CDR3 spans 13 amino acids. The V gene's germline CDR1 is DFQATT and CDR2 SNEGSKA (reference sequence). With V trimmed by 5 bases and J by 4 bases, 4 bases remained unmatched. The CDR3 region is CSACGTSGYEQYF. The DNA of the CDR3 is TGCAGTGCTTGTGGGACTAGCGGATACGAGCAGTACTTC.

This chain connects TRBV7-2 to TRBJ1-2; D not resolved. CDR1 is SGHTA and CDR2 is FQGNSA in the germline V gene. The CDR3 length is 13 residues. V lost 1 base to trimming and J lost 7 bases, with 10 bases between them. The CDR3 loop is CASSLDLDGGYTF. Here the CDR3 DNA reads TGTGCCAGCAGCTTAGACCTGGATGGTGGCTACACCTTC.

This chain links TRBV7-8 with TRBJ2-5; D call uncertain. The CDR3 loop spans 14 amino acids. The V end was cut by 5 bases, the J end by 2 bases, with 12 bases between. The germline V gene encodes CDR1 SGHVS and CDR2 FQNEAQ. CDR3 sequence: CASSPRRSQETQYF. The CDR3 bases are TGTGCCAGCAGCCCCCGACGGAGTCAAGAGACCCAGTACTTC.